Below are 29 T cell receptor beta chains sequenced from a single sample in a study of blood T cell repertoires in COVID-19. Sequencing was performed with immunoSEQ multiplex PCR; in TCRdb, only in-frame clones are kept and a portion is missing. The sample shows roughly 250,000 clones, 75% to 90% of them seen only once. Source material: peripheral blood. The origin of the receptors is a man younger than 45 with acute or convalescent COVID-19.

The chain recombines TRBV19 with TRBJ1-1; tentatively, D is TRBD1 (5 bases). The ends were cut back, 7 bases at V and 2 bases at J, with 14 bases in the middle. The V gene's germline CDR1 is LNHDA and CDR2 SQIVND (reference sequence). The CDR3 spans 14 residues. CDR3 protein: CASKPRGDNTEAFF. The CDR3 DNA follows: TGTGCCAGTAAACCGCGGGGCGACAACACTGAAGCTTTCTTT.

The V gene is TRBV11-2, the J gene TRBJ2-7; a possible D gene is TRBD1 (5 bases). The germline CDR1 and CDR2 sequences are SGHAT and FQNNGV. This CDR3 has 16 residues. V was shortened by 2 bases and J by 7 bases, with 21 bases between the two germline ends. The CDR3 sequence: CASSLSPGQGKGEQYF. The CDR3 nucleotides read TGTGCCAGCAGCTTATCCCCGGGCCAGGGAAAAGGAGAGCAGTACTTC.

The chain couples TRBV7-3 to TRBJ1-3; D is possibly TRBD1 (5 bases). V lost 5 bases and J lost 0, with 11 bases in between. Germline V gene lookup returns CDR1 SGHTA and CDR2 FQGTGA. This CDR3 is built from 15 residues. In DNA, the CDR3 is TGTGCCAGCAGCGTAGACAGCAGCTCTGGAAACACCATATATTTT. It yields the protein CASSVDSSSGNTIYF.

CDR3 protein: CASRPLSGSLGDTQYF. The CDR3 region has the DNA TGCGCCAGCAGACCCCTTAGCGGGAGTCTTGGAGATACGCAGTATTTT. The chain joins TRBV5-1 to TRBJ2-3, with TRBD2 matching 9 bases. CDR3 size: 16 residues. Germline assignment: CDR1 SGHRS and CDR2 YFSETQ. Trimming at V came to 5 bases and at J to 5 bases, leaving 12 bases not matched to a gene. The full variable domain, with the rest looked up from reference TRBV5-1 and TRBJ2-3, is KAGVTQTPRYLIKTRGQQVTLSCSPISGHRSVSWYQQTPGQGLQFLFEYFSETQRNKGNFPGRFSGRQFSNSRSEMNVSTLELGDSALYLCASRPLSGSLGDTQYFGPGTRLTVL.

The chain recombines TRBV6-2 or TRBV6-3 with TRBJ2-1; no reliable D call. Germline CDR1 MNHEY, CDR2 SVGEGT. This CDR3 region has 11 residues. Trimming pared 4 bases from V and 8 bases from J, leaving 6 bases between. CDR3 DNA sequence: TGTGCCAGCAGTTTCTTTCATGAGCAGTTCTTC. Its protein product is CASSFFHEQFF.

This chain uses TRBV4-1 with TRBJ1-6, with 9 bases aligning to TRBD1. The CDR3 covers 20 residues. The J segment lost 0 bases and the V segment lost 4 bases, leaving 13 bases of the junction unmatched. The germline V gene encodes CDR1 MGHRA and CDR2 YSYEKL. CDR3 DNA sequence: TGCGCCAGCAGCCGCAAACCGGGACAGGGAGCCGACTCCTATAATTCACCCCTCCACTTT. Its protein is CASSRKPGQGADSYNSPLHF.

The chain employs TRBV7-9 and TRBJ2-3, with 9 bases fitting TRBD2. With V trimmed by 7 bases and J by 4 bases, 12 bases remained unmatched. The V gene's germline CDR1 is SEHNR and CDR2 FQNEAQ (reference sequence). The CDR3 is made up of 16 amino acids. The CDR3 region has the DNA TGTGCCAGCACCTCCTGGCTTGAGCGGGGGGCAGATACGCAGTATTTT. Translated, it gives CASTSWLERGADTQYF.

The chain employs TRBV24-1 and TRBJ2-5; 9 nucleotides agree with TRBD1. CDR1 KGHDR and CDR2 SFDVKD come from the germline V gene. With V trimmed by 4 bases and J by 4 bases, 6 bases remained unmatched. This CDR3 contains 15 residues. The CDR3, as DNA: TGTGCCACCAGTGACCCCGGGACAGGGTCAGAGACCCAGTACTTC. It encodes CATSDPGTGSETQYF.

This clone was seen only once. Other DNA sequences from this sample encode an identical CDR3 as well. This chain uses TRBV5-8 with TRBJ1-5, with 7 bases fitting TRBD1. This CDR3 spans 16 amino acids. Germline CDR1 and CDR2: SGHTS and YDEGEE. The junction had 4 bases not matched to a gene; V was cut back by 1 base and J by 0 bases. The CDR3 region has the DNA TGTGCCAGCAGCTTGAGGGGACAGTATAGCAATCAGCCCCAGCATTTT. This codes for CASSLRGQYSNQPQHF. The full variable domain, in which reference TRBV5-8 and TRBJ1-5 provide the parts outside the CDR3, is EAGVTQSPTHLIKTRGQQATLRCSPISGHTSVYWYQQALGLGLQFLLWYDEGEERNRGNFPPRFSGRQFPNYSSELNVNALELEDSALYLCASSLRGQYSNQPQHFGDGTRLSIL.

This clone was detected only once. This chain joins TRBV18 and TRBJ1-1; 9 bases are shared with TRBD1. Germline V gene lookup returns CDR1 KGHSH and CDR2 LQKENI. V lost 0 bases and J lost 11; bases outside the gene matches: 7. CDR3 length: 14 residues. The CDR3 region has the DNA TGTGCCAGCTCACCACCGCCGGGACAGGGTAGGGCTTTCTTT. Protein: CASSPPPGQGRAFF.

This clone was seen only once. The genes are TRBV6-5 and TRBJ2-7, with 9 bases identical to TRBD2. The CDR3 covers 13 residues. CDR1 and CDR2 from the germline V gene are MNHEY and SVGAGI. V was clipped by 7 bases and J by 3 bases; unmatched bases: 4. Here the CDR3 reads CASTDSGSYEQYF. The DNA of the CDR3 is TGTGCCAGCACCGATAGCGGGAGCTACGAGCAGTACTTC.

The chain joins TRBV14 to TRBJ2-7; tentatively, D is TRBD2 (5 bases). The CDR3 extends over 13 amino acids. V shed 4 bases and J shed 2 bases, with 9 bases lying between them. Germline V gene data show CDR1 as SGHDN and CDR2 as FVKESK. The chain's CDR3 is CASSRRTAYEQYF. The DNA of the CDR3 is TGTGCCAGCAGCCGTCGGACTGCCTACGAGCAGTACTTC.

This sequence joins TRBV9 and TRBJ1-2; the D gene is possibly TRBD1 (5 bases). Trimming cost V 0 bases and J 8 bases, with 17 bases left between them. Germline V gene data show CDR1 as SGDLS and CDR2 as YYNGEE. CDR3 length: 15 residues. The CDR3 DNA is TGTGCCAGCAGCGTAGCTGTCGGCAGGGAAGGCGGCTACACCTTC. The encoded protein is CASSVAVGREGGYTF.

CDR3 protein: CASSQKTENTEAFF. CDR3 sequence (DNA): TGCGCCAGCAGCCAAAAAACAGAAAACACTGAAGCTTTCTTT. The chain couples TRBV4-1 to TRBJ1-1; no firm D call. Germline CDR1 reads MGHRA; CDR2 reads YSYEKL. The CDR3 is 14 amino acids. V lost 2 bases and J lost 2, with 9 bases in between.

The CDR3: CASSLGLAGGYEQYF. Here the CDR3 DNA reads TGCGCCAGCAGCTTGGGACTAGCGGGAGGTTACGAGCAGTACTTC. The rearrangement joins TRBV5-1 to TRBJ2-7; TRBD2 matches at 13 bases. J was trimmed by 4 bases and V by 0 bases; bases with no gene match: 1. CDR1 and CDR2 (germline): SGHRS, YFSETQ. The CDR3 runs 15 residues.

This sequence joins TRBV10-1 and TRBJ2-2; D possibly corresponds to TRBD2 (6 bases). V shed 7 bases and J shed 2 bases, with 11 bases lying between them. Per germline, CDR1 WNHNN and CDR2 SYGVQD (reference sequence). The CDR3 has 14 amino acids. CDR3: CASKPGLNTGELFF. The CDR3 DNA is TGCGCCAGCAAACCGGGACTCAACACCGGGGAGCTGTTTTTT.

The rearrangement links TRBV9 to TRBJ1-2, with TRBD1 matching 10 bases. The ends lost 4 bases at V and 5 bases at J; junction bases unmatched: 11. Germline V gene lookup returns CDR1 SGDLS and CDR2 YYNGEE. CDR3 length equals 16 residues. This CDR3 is CASSQNDRGHGYGYTF. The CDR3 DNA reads TGTGCCAGCAGCCAAAATGACAGGGGGCATGGGTATGGCTACACCTTC.

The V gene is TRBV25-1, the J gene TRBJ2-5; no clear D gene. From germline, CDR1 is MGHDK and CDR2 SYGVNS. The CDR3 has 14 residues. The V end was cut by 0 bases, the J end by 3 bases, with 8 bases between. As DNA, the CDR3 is TGTGCCAGCAGTGAATATTTGAGTGAAGAGACCCAGTACTTC. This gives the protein CASSEYLSEETQYF.

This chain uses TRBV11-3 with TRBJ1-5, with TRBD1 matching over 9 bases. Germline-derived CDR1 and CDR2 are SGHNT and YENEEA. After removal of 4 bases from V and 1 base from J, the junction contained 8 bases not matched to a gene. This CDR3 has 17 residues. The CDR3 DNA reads TGTGCCAGCAGCTCCCCTTGGACAGGGGCGAGCAATCAGCCCCAGCATTTT. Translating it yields CASSSPWTGASNQPQHF.

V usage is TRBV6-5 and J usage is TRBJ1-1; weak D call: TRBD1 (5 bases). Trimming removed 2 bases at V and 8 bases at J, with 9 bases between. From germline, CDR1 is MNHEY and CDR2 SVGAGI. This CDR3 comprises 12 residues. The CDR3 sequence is CASSYRGGEAFF. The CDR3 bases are TGTGCCAGCAGTTACAGGGGTGGGGAAGCTTTCTTT.

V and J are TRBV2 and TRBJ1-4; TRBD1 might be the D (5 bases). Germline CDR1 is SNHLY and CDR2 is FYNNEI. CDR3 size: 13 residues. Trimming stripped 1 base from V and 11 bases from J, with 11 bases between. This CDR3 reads CASSEGSDSKLFF. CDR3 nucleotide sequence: TGTGCCAGCAGTGAAGGGTCCGACAGTAAACTGTTTTTT.

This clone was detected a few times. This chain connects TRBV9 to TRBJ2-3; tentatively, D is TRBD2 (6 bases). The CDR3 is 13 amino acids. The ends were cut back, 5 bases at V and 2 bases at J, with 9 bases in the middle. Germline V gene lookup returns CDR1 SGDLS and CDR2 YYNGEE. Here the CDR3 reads CASRGLDTDTQYF. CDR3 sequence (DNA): TGTGCCAGCAGGGGACTTGACACAGATACGCAGTATTTT.

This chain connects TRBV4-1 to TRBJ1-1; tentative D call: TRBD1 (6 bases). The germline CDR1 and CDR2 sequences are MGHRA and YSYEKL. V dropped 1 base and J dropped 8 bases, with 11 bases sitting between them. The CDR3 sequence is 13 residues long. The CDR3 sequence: CASSQATGREAFF. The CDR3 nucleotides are TGCGCCAGCAGCCAAGCGACAGGCAGAGAAGCTTTCTTT.

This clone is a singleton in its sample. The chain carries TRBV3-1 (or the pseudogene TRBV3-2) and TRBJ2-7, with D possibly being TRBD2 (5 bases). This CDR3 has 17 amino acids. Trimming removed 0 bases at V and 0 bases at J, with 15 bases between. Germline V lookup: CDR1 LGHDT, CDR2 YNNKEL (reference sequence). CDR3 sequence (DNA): TGTGCCAGCAGCCAAGACAGCAGGATACGGGGCTCCTACGAGCAGTACTTC. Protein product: CASSQDSRIRGSYEQYF.

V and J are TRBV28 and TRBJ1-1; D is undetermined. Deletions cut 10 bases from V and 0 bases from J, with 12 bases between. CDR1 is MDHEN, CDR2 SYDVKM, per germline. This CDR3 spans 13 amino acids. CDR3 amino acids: CATTTSMNTEAFF. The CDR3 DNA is TGTGCCACTACGACATCCATGAACACTGAAGCTTTCTTT.

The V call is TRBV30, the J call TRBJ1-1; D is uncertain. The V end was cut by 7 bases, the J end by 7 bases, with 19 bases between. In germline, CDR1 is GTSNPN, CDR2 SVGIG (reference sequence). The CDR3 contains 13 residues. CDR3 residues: CASFLRSTVEAFF. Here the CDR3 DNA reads TGTGCCTCATTTCTTCGGAGTACCGTTGAAGCTTTCTTT.

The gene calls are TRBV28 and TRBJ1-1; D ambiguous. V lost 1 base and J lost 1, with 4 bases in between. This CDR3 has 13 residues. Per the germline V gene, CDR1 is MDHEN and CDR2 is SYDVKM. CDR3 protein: CASSLSKNTEAFF. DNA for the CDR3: TGTGCCAGCAGTTTATCAAAGAACACTGAAGCTTTCTTT.

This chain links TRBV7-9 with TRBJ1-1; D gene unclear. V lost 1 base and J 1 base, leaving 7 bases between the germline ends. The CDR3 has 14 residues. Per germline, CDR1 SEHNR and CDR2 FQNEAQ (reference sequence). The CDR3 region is CASSLGERNTEAFF. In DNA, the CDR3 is TGTGCCAGCAGCTTAGGTGAGAGGAACACTGAAGCTTTCTTT.

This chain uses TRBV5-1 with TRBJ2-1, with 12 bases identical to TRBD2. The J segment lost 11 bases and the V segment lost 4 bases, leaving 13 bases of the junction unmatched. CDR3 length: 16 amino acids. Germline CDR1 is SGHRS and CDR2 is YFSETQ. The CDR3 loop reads CASSPSTSGGGSKQFF. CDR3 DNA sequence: TGCGCCAGCAGCCCCTCGACTAGCGGGGGAGGTAGTAAGCAGTTCTTC.